These 31 T cell receptor beta chains were all obtained from the same sample, sequenced in a study of T cells expressing NK-cell markers. TCRdb re-called the 5' RACE reads; one entry per CDR3 protein, DNA not given. The listing records more than 250,000 distinct CDR3 sequences. The sequenced material came from blood T cells: a sorted CD56 or NKG2C T cell subset, CD4+ or CD8+ T cells, or bulk PBMC T cells (not recorded which). Source of these receptors: a man between 18 and 35 years old in good health.

The genes are TRBV7-9 and TRBJ2-1; TCRdb returns TRBD1, unconfirmable since there is no DNA. Germline values: CDR1 SEHNR, CDR2 FQNEAQ (reference sequence). The CDR3 extends over 14 amino acids. The CDR3 loop reads CASSLVGSQGEQFF.

The J gene is TRBJ2-3, the V gene TRBV10-3. The CDR3 covers 14 residues. Germline CDR1 reads ENHRY; CDR2 reads SYGVKD. CDR3 sequence: CAISESAARDTQYF.

This chain connects TRBV20-1 to TRBJ2-1; TCRdb proposes TRBD2, but this gene call is untestable without DNA. CDR1 is DFQATT and CDR2 is SNEGSKA in the germline V gene (reference sequence). This CDR3 is 14 amino acids long. The chain's CDR3 is CRAVGPRDFAEQFF.

V is TRBV5-1 and J is TRBJ2-5; the D call from TCRdb, TRBD1, cannot be confirmed without DNA. CDR3 length: 16 amino acids. The V gene's germline CDR1 is SGHRS and CDR2 YFSETQ. The CDR3 here is CASSLTGGTSGETQYF. The full variable domain, in which reference TRBV5-1 and TRBJ2-5 provide the parts outside the CDR3, is KAGVTQTPRYLIKTRGQQVTLSCSPISGHRSVSWYQQTPGQGLQFLFEYFSETQRNKGNFPGRFSGRQFSNSRSEMNVSTLELGDSALYLCASSLTGGTSGETQYFGPGTRLLVL.

The chain couples TRBV6-1 to TRBJ1-3; with no DNA, the TCRdb D assignment of TRBD1 cannot be verified. This CDR3 has 15 residues. Per germline, CDR1 MNHNS and CDR2 SASEGT. CDR3 sequence reads: CASSISGAAGNTIYF.

V usage is TRBV20-1 and J usage is TRBJ2-5; checking the TCRdb D call of TRBD1 is not possible without DNA. This CDR3 is built from 15 residues. CDR1 is DFQATT, CDR2 SNEGSKA, per germline (reference sequence). CDR3 residues: CSARELGTGKETQYF.

The chain joins TRBV19 to TRBJ1-5; TCRdb's assignment of TRBD1 cannot be checked, as there is no DNA. The CDR3 is made up of 16 amino acids. The germline V gene encodes CDR1 LNHDA and CDR2 SQIVND (reference sequence). CDR3 residues: CASIPQVGEWNQPQHF.

This chain uses TRBV5-1 with TRBJ2-1; TCRdb calls TRBD1, which cannot be checked without DNA. CDR3 size: 13 residues. From germline, CDR1 is SGHRS and CDR2 YFSETQ. This CDR3 is CASSLTQGNGQFF.

The chain carries TRBV6-2 or TRBV6-3 and TRBJ2-7; the D call of TRBD1 rests on TCRdb alone, since no DNA is present to check it. The CDR3 runs to 16 residues. Germline assignment: CDR1 MNHEY and CDR2 SVGEGT. The CDR3 protein is CASSQTGTRSSYEQYF.

This rearrangement joins TRBV12-3 or TRBV12-4 to TRBJ2-5; no DNA is available, so the TRBD2 call from TCRdb remains unchecked. This CDR3 comprises 13 residues. The CDR3 is CASRGLVGETQYF.

The J gene is TRBJ2-1, the V gene TRBV23-1; TCRdb's D call of TRBD2 is untestable without DNA. TRBV23-1 is given ORF status, its function remaining uncertain. The CDR3 has 17 amino acids. This CDR3 is CASSQGVREGPGNEQFF.

This chain links TRBV12-3 or TRBV12-4 with TRBJ2-5; TCRdb names TRBD1, which stays unverified in the absence of DNA. The CDR3 extends over 13 amino acids. The CDR3 sequence is CASSFSRDGTQYF.

The chain has TRBV12-3 or TRBV12-4 and TRBJ2-1; the TCRdb D gene call, TRBD1, has no DNA to confirm it. The CDR3 sequence is 16 residues long. CDR3 protein: CASSLDRGPSVAEQFF.

The chain joins TRBV13 to TRBJ2-1; TCRdb returns TRBD2, unconfirmable since there is no DNA. This CDR3 is built from 13 residues. CDR1 is PRHDT, CDR2 FYEKMQ, per germline (reference sequence). The CDR3 loop is CASSLGSGLEQFF.

The chain carries TRBV24-1 and TRBJ2-1; TCRdb designates TRBD1, a call that cannot be tested without DNA. The CDR3 consists of 14 residues. Germline V lookup: CDR1 KGHDR, CDR2 SFDVKD. CDR3 region: CATSGGLSYNEQFF.

The chain is built from TRBV6-4 and TRBJ1-5; the D call of TRBD1 rests on TCRdb alone, since no DNA is present to check it. The CDR3 extends over 14 amino acids. Germline values: CDR1 MRHNA, CDR2 SNTAGT. This CDR3 reads CASSKGESNQPQHF.

This chain connects TRBV18 to TRBJ1-1; TCRdb's D gene call, TRBD1, goes unchecked for lack of DNA. The CDR3 loop spans 16 amino acids. From germline, CDR1 is KGHSH and CDR2 LQKENI. CDR3 loop: CASSPPGRQVSTEAFF.

The chain carries TRBV6-2 or TRBV6-3 and TRBJ1-1; TCRdb's D gene call, TRBD1, goes unchecked for lack of DNA. The CDR3 has 16 residues. The germline V gene encodes CDR1 MNHEY and CDR2 SVGEGT. CDR3 loop: CASRQLRQGRGTEAFF.

The gene calls are TRBV6-2 or TRBV6-3 and TRBJ1-5. The CDR3 is 13 amino acids. Germline values: CDR1 MNHEY, CDR2 SVGEGT. The CDR3 reads CATARITNQPQHF.

Judged by frequency, this clonotype is medium-sized (0.01 to 0.1%). V and J are TRBV23-1 and TRBJ2-3; without DNA, the TCRdb call of TRBD1 cannot be checked. TRBV23-1 is labeled an ORF, and its function is uncertain. The CDR3 is 15 residues long. CDR3 amino acids: CASRDRGIGTDTQYF.

CDR3 protein: CASTSRGRELYEQYF. The chain uses TRBV7-9 and TRBJ2-7; no DNA is available, so the TRBD1 call from TCRdb remains unchecked. The CDR3 consists of 15 residues. CDR1 and CDR2 (germline): SEHNR, FQNEAQ (reference sequence).

V and J are TRBV6-5 and TRBJ2-3; the D call from TCRdb, TRBD2, cannot be confirmed without DNA. Germline lookup yields CDR1 MNHEY and CDR2 SVGAGI. This CDR3 comprises 17 residues. The CDR3 here is CASSSYPPGGSYDTQYF.

J is TRBJ1-4 and V is TRBV20-1. Looked up from germline, CDR1 is DFQATT and CDR2 is SNEGSKA (reference sequence). This CDR3 has 14 amino acids. CDR3 region: CSASPGRANEKLFF.

CDR3 residues: CASSQPPGEQFF. The chain joins TRBV5-6 to TRBJ2-1; the TRBD1 assignment by TCRdb is unverifiable without DNA. The CDR3 consists of 12 residues. Per the germline V gene, CDR1 is SGHDT and CDR2 is YYEEEE.

The chain is built from TRBV12-3 or TRBV12-4 and TRBJ1-2; TCRdb's D call of TRBD1 is untestable without DNA. This CDR3 has 13 residues. The CDR3 loop reads CATRTGGRDGYTF.

V usage is TRBV3-1 and J usage is TRBJ2-5; as DNA is missing, the TRBD1 call by TCRdb cannot be tested. This CDR3 is built from 15 residues. Per germline, CDR1 LGHDT and CDR2 YNNKEL (reference sequence). The CDR3 sequence: CASSQGRTGLETQYF.

The rearrangement uses TRBV7-2 and TRBJ2-7; TCRdb reports TRBD1, a call that lacks DNA to check it against. The CDR3 is 15 residues long. Germline CDR1 is SGHTA and CDR2 is FQGNSA. CDR3 region: CASSPTGTGPYEQYF.

This chain connects TRBV19 to TRBJ2-1; TCRdb selects TRBD2, and the lack of DNA leaves this call unchecked. Germline lookup yields CDR1 LNHDA and CDR2 SQIVND (reference sequence). The CDR3 is made up of 16 amino acids. CDR3 residues: CASSIVSAGGYGEQFF.

This rearrangement joins TRBV28 to TRBJ1-2; TCRdb calls TRBD1, which cannot be checked without DNA. The V gene's germline CDR1 is MDHEN and CDR2 SYDVKM. This CDR3 has 16 amino acids. This chain's CDR3 is CASSASTGGKDYGYTF.

This sequence joins TRBV10-3 and TRBJ1-4; TCRdb selects TRBD1, and the lack of DNA leaves this call unchecked. From germline, CDR1 is ENHRY and CDR2 SYGVKD. This CDR3 spans 14 amino acids. The chain's CDR3 is CAITRDPLDEKLFF.

The J gene is TRBJ2-5, the V gene TRBV15; TCRdb outputs TRBD1, but without DNA this stays unchecked. In germline, CDR1 is LNHNV, CDR2 YYDKDF (reference sequence). The CDR3 runs 15 residues. The CDR3 reads CATSRDRQGRQTQYF.